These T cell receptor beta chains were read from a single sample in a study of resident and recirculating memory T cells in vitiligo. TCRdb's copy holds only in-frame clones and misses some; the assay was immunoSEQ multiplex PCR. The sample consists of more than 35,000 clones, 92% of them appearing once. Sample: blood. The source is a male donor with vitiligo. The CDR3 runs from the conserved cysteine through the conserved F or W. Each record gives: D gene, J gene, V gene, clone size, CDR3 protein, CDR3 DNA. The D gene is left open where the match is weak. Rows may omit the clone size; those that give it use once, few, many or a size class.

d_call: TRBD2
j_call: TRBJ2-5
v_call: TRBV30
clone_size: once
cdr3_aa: CAWASGETQYF
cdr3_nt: TGTGCCTGGGCTAGCGGGGAGACCCAGTACTTC

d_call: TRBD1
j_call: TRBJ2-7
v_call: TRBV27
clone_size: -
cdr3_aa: CASSSARGGVLGEQYF
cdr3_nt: TGTGCCAGCAGTTCCGCCCGAGGGGGCGTCCTAGGCGAGCAGTACTTC

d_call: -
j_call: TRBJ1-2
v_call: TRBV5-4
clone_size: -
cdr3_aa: CASSSGFPDGYTF
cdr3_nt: TGTGCCAGCAGCTCAGGGTTTCCAGACGGCTACACCTTC

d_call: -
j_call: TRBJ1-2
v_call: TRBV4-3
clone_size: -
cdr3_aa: CASSQGPATNYGYTF
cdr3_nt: TGCGCCAGCAGCCAGGGCCCCGCGACTAACTATGGCTACACCTTC

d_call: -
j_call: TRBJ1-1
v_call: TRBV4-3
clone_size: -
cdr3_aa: CASRWSGNTEAFF
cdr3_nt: TGCGCCAGCAGATGGAGCGGGAACACTGAAGCTTTCTTT

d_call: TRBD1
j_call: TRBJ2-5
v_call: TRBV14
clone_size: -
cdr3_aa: CASSDRGLQETQYF
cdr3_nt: TGTGCCAGCAGCGACAGGGGTTTACAAGAGACCCAGTACTTC

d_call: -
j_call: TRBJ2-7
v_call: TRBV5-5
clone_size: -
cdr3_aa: CARPTGTPSYEQYF
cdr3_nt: TGTGCCAGACCAACCGGGACACCATCCTACGAGCAGTACTTC

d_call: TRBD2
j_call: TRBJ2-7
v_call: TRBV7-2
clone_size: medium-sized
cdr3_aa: CASSLLAGGYEQYF
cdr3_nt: TGTGCCAGCAGCTTACTAGCGGGGGGGTACGAGCAGTACTTC

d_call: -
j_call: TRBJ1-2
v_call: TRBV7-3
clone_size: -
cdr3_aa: CASSPRTVDGYTF
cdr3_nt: TGTGCCAGCAGCCCTAGGACAGTGGATGGCTACACCTTC

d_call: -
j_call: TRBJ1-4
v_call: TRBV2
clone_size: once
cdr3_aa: CASSGDSNEKLFF
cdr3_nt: TGTGCCAGCAGTGGAGACAGTAATGAAAAACTGTTTTTT